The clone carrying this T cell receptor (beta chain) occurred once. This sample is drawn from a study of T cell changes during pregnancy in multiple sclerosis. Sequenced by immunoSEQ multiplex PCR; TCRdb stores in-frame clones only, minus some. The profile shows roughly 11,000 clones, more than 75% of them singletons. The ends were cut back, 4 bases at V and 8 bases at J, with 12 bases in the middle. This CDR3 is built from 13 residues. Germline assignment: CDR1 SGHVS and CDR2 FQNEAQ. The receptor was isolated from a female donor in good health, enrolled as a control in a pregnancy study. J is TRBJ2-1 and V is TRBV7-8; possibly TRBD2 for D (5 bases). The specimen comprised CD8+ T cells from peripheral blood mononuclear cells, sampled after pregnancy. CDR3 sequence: CASSYLAGDEQFF. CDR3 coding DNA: TGTGCCAGCAGCTACCTAGCAGGAGATGAGCAGTTCTTC. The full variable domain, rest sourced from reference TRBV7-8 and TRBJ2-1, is GAGVSQSPRYKVAKRGQDVALRCDPISGHVSLFWYQQALGQGPEFLTYFQNEAQLDKSGLPSDRFFAERPEGSVSTLKIQRTQQEDSAVYLCASSYLAGDEQFFGPGTRLTVL.